This record covers a single T cell receptor beta chain. The sample belongs to a study of blood T cell repertoires in COVID-19. The V gene lost 7 bases and the J gene lost 3 bases, with 10 bases spanning the gap. The CDR3 contains 13 residues. Per germline, CDR1 MNHEY and CDR2 SVGAGI. TCRdb's table, derived via immunoSEQ multiplex PCR, lists solely in-frame clones and lacks some. The data contain hundreds of thousands of clones, about nine tenths of them seen just once; the ten biggest clones take up about 7.3%. The sample taken for sequencing was peripheral blood. The source is a woman between 65 and 79 years old with COVID-19, enrolled during active disease. The rearrangement joins TRBV6-5 to TRBJ1-5; weak D call: TRBD1 (5 bases). DNA for the CDR3: TGTGCCAGCACACAGGACACCAATCAGCCCCAGCATTTT. It codes for CASTQDTNQPQHF.